What follows are 11 T cell receptor beta chains derived from one specimen sequenced in a study of cytomegalovirus exposure and HLA in healthy donors. Primers included in the PCR were 60 Vbeta and 13 Jbeta primers. Libraries were prepared by immunoSEQ multiplex PCR; TCRdb keeps only in-frame clonotypes and omits some of them. The table has some 130,000 clones, around four fifths seen once. Specimen: PBMCs. These receptors came from a boy aged 5-17 years in good health and CMV-seronegative.

The genes are TRBV7-9 and TRBJ2-1; D may be TRBD1 (5 bases). Trimming left V 1 base short and J 14 bases short, with 27 bases between. The CDR3 sequence is 17 residues long. The germline V gene encodes CDR1 SEHNR and CDR2 FQNEAQ (reference sequence). The CDR3 DNA is TGTGCCAGCAGCTTAGTGGGTGAGAGTTGGCAGGGCCTGAAGAAGTTCTTC. Translation gives CASSLVGESWQGLKKFF.

V gene TRBV4-1 combines with J gene TRBJ1-1; TRBD1 matches 7 bases. With 3 bases clipped from V and 2 bases from J, the junction kept 3 bases outside the gene matches. The CDR3 sequence is 14 residues long. Germline-derived CDR1 and CDR2 are MGHRA and YSYEKL. The CDR3 coding sequence is TGCGCCAGCAGCCAGACAGGGACCAACACTGAAGCTTTCTTT. Protein: CASSQTGTNTEAFF.

This sequence joins TRBV4-1 and TRBJ2-1; D may be TRBD2 (5 bases). The CDR3 has 17 residues. The V gene lost 2 bases and the J gene lost 0 bases, with 14 bases spanning the gap. In germline, CDR1 is MGHRA, CDR2 YSYEKL. CDR3: CASSQWTGESSYNEQFF. The CDR3 DNA reads TGCGCCAGCAGCCAATGGACTGGTGAAAGCTCCTACAATGAGCAGTTCTTC.

This sequence joins TRBV6-1 and TRBJ2-6, with 7 bases aligning to TRBD1. The CDR3 is 15 residues long. From germline, CDR1 is MNHNS and CDR2 SASEGT. V lost 8 bases and J lost 0; bases outside the gene matches: 4. The CDR3 nucleotides read TGTGCCAGCGGGACAGATATCTCTGGGGCCAACGTCCTGACTTTC. Protein: CASGTDISGANVLTF.

This clone was seen just once. The gene calls are TRBV10-3 and TRBJ1-2; TRBD1 agrees at 7 bases. Germline V CDR1 and CDR2: ENHRY, SYGVKD. J gave up 7 bases and V 2 bases, and 7 bases lay outside the gene matches. CDR3 length: 14 residues. The CDR3 is CAISEDREVPGYTF. Here the CDR3 DNA reads TGTGCCATCAGTGAGGACAGGGAAGTTCCTGGCTACACCTTC.

The chain employs TRBV30 and TRBJ2-7; 7 positions match TRBD2. Germline V CDR1 and CDR2: GTSNPN, SVGIG (reference sequence). V shed 1 base and J 0 bases; nucleotides not matched to a gene: 3. This CDR3 is built from 14 residues. The chain's CDR3 is CAWSGGSYSYEQYF. The CDR3 DNA reads TGTGCCTGGAGTGGCGGGAGCTACTCCTACGAGCAGTACTTC.

This clone was seen a single time. V and J are TRBV5-6 and TRBJ1-1, with 7 nucleotides matching TRBD1. Trimming took 5 bases from V and 7 from J; bases not matched to a gene: 8. Germline-derived CDR1 and CDR2 are SGHDT and YYEEEE. The CDR3 runs 13 residues. CDR3: CASRSTGAGEAFF. CDR3 nucleotide sequence: TGTGCCAGCAGATCTACAGGGGCGGGTGAAGCTTTCTTT.

In its sample, this clone was seen a few times. One junction end does not reproduce the germline sequence, and a read error may be involved. The genes are TRBV30 and TRBJ2-1, with no clear D. Germline V gives CDR1 GTSNPN, CDR2 SVGIG (reference sequence). The CDR3 totals 11 residues. The CDR3 sequence is CAWRFQLGRVF. The CDR3 DNA reads as TGTGCCTGGAGGTTTCAATTGGGTCGGGTCTTC.

The chain joins TRBV6-6 to TRBJ1-4, with a tentative D call TRBD1 (6 bases). Trimming removed 6 bases from V and 7 bases from J, with 18 bases in between. The CDR3 is 15 residues long. Germline lookup yields CDR1 MNHNY and CDR2 SVGAGI (reference sequence). The CDR3 loop reads CASRDGQGPGEKLFF. The CDR3 DNA reads as TGTGCCAGCAGGGACGGGCAGGGGCCGGGTGAAAAACTGTTTTTT.

The chain uses TRBV15 and TRBJ2-1; maybe TRBD2 (6 bases). V was clipped by 0 bases and J by 8 bases, with 17 bases between them. The CDR3 spans 16 residues. Germline V lookup: CDR1 LNHNV, CDR2 YYDKDF (reference sequence). The CDR3 region is CATSRDVEGRGDEQFF. The CDR3 DNA reads TGTGCCACCAGCAGAGATGTGGAAGGGCGGGGCGATGAGCAGTTCTTC.

The J gene is TRBJ2-5, the V gene TRBV13; D is unresolved. The CDR3 length is 15 residues. V was clipped by 4 bases and J by 0 bases, with 12 bases between them. Germline CDR1 PRHDT, CDR2 FYEKMQ (reference sequence). The CDR3 nucleotides are TGTGCCAGCAGCTCCGCGTTAGTGTACCAAGAGACCCAGTACTTC. It is translated as CASSSALVYQETQYF. The whole variable domain, remainder taken from reference TRBV13 and TRBJ2-5, is AAGVIQSPRHLIKEKRETATLKCYPIPRHDTVYWYQQGPGQDPQFLISFYEKMQSDKGSIPDRFSAQQFSDYHSELNMSSLELGDSALYFCASSSALVYQETQYFGPGTRLLVL.